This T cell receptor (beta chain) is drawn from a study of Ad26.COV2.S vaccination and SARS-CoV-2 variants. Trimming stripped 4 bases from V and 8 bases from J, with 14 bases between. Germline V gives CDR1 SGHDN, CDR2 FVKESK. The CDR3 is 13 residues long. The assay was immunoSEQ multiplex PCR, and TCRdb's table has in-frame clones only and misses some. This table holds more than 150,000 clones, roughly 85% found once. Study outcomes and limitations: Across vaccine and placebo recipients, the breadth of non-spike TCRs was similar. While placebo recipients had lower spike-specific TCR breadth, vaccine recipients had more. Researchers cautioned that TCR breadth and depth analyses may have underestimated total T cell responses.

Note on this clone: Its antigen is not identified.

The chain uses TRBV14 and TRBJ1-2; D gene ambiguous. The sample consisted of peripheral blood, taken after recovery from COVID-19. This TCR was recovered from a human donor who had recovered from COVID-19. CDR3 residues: CASSPNSGMGYTF. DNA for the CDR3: TGTGCCAGCAGCCCGAACTCGGGAATGGGCTACACCTTC.